This TCR beta chain comes out of a study of OX40 agonist ivuxolimab in advanced cancers. As for the study in general: The study gave patients intravenous ivuxolimab at 0.01 to 10 mg/kg every 2 weeks. Findings and limits, study-wide: With doses of 0.1 to 3.0 mg/kg, CD4+ and CD8+ blood T cells had undergone clonal expansion by week 6. The authors also found low normalized T-cell clonal expansion in some nonresponders.

V lost 7 bases to trimming and J lost 10 bases; unmatched junction nucleotides: 10. The CDR3 covers 16 residues. The germline gives CDR1 MDHEN, CDR2 SYDVKM. TCRdb's copy holds only in-frame clones and misses some; the assay was immunoSEQ multiplex PCR. The sample has some 60,000 clones; roughly 84% are singletons. This clone was seen a handful of times. Its antigen is as yet unknown. The chain joins TRBV28 to TRBJ2-1; 16 positions agree with TRBD2. The sample was CD4+ or CD8+ T cells sorted from blood, taken in a trial of the OX40 agonist ivuxolimab. This clonotype was sampled from an adult with an advanced solid tumor such as melanoma, head and neck, liver or kidney cancer. The CDR3 nucleotides read TGTGCCAGCAAAGGGGCAGGGACTAGCGGGAGGGGAGAGCAGTTCTTC. This gives the protein CASKGAGTSGRGEQFF.